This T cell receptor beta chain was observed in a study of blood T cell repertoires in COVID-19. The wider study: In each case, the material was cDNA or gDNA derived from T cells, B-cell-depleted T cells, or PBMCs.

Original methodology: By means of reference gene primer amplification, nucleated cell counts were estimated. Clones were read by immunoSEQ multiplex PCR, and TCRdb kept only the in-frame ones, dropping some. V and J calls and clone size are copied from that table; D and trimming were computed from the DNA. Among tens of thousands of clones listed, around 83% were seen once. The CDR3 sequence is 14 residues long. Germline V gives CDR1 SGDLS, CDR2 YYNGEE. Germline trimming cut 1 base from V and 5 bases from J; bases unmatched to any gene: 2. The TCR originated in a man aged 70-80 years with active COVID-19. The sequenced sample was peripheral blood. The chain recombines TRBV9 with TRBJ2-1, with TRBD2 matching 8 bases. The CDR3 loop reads CASSVLAGDNEQFF. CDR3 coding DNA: TGTGCCAGCAGCGTACTAGCGGGTGACAATGAGCAGTTCTTC. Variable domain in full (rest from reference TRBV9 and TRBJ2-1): DSGVTQTPKHLITATGQRVTLRCSPRSGDLSVYWYQQSLDQGLQFLIQYYNGEERAKGNILERFSAQQFPDLHSELNLSSLELGDSALYFCASSVLAGDNEQFFGPGTRLTVL.